Following are 8 T cell receptor beta chains from one sample sequenced in a study of blood T cells in healthy people across ages. Together with a sample-barcoded 5' primer, a J-beta primer mix was included in a second PCR lasting about 6 to 11 cycles. MiXCR, applied by TCRdb to the 5' RACE reads, yields one record per CDR3 protein. The sample has some 1.4 million distinct CDR3 sequences; about 43% are singletons. Sequencing was done on a sample of blood. The receptor source for this set is a woman aged 18 to 35 in good health.

The chain employs TRBV20-1 and TRBJ2-3; tentatively, D is TRBD1 (5 bases). This CDR3 has 13 amino acids. V lost 2 bases and J 4 bases, leaving 10 bases between the germline ends. CDR1 and CDR2 from the germline V gene are DFQATT and SNEGSKA (reference sequence). CDR3 residues: CSARKQGADTQYF. The DNA of the CDR3 is TGCAGTGCTAGAAAGCAGGGCGCAGATACGCAGTATTTT.

Only one count was recorded for this clonotype. The genes are TRBV6-1 and TRBJ1-2; D possibly corresponds to TRBD1 (5 bases). The CDR3 is made up of 14 amino acids. V lost 1 base to trimming and J lost 6 bases, with 12 bases between them. Germline V gene data show CDR1 as MNHNS and CDR2 as SASEGT. This CDR3 reads CASSEDFSQDGYTF. The CDR3 bases are TGTGCCAGCAGTGAAGATTTCTCACAGGATGGCTACACCTTC.

This clonotype was observed at least ten times. The chain joins TRBV24-1 to TRBJ2-3; the D gene is possibly TRBD2 (7 bases). The CDR3 covers 12 residues. V was clipped by 10 bases and J by 10 bases, with 17 bases between them. The V gene's germline CDR1 is KGHDR and CDR2 SFDVKD. CDR3 coding DNA: TGTGCCACGGGAGGGGGGCTTGATGCGCAGTATTTT. It yields the protein CATGGGLDAQYF.

The rearrangement uses TRBV12-3 or TRBV12-4 and TRBJ2-3; the match to TRBD1 covers 7 bases. Germline trimming cut 6 bases from V and 2 bases from J; bases unmatched to any gene: 11. This CDR3 comprises 16 residues. Here the CDR3 reads CASRDSDRRLTDTQYF. CDR3 coding DNA: TGTGCCAGCAGGGACTCGGACAGGAGGCTCACAGATACGCAGTATTTT.

The table lists this clonotype with many counts. The CDR3 DNA reads as TGCGCCAGCAGCCCTCGACATGGGGTTAACTATGGCTACACCTTC. Its translation: CASSPRHGVNYGYTF. The chain recombines TRBV4-1 with TRBJ1-2; D unresolved. V was shortened by 4 bases and J by 1 base, with 13 bases between the two germline ends. The germline gives CDR1 MGHRA, CDR2 YSYEKL. The CDR3 is 15 amino acids.

This chain links TRBV20-1 with TRBJ2-7, with a weak D call TRBD2 (5 bases). Germline V gene data show CDR1 as DFQATT and CDR2 as SNEGSKA (reference sequence). This CDR3 has 13 amino acids. V was pared by 6 bases and J by 3 bases, with 15 bases between. For the CDR3, the DNA is TGCAGTGCCATGGGCAGGACTTTCTACGAGCAGTACTTC. Encoded protein: CSAMGRTFYEQYF.

This clonotype came up once. V and J are TRBV5-1 and TRBJ2-4; 7 bases are shared with TRBD1. CDR3 length equals 14 residues. The ends lost 3 bases at V and 9 bases at J; junction bases unmatched: 9. Germline V gene data show CDR1 as SGHRS and CDR2 as YFSETQ. As DNA, the CDR3 is TGCGCCAGCAGCTCCCTGGGACAGAAAGGCATTCAGTACTTC. Translation gives CASSSLGQKGIQYF.

This clonotype was observed a few times. The CDR3 DNA reads TGTGCCAGCAGCATTGTGGTGAGCACTGAAGCTTTCTTT. Translation: CASSIVVSTEAFF. The V gene is TRBV5-6, the J gene TRBJ1-1; D is ambiguous. The CDR3 loop spans 13 amino acids. Trimming cost V 4 bases and J 4 bases, with 11 bases left between them. Germline V CDR1 and CDR2: SGHDT, YYEEEE.